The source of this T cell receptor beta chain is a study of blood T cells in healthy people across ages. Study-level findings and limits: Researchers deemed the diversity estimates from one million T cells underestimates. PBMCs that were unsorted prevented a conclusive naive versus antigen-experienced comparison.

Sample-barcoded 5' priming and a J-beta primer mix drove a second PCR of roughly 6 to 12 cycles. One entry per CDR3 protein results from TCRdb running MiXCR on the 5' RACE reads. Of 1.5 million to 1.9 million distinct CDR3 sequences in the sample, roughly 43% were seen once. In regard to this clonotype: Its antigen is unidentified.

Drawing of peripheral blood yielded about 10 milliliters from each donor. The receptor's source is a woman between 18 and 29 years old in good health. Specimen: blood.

DNA of the CDR3: TGCAGTGGGGAGAGGGGGGGCCCAGATACGCAGTATTTT. The encoded protein is CSGERGGPDTQYF. V usage is TRBV20-1 and J usage is TRBJ2-3; the D gene is possibly TRBD2 (7 bases). The germline V gene encodes CDR1 DFQATT and CDR2 SNEGSKA (reference sequence). The CDR3 contains 13 residues. Deletions cut 7 bases from V and 4 bases from J, with 15 bases between.